This is a list of T cell receptor beta chains from one sample in a study of cytomegalovirus exposure and HLA in healthy donors. Clones were read by immunoSEQ multiplex PCR, and TCRdb kept only the in-frame ones, dropping some. Counted here are some 150,000 clones, around 80% occurring once; the ten biggest clones make up about 2.3%. The sample was PBMCs. The receptors come from a woman aged 45-65 years in good health and CMV-seronegative. The CDR3 runs from the conserved cysteine through the conserved F or W. D genes are given only for firm matches. Some rows mark clone size as missing; the rest say once, few, many or name a class of expanded clone.

d_gene	abundance	j_gene	v_gene	CDR3nt	CDR3aa
TRBD1	NA	TRBJ1-3	TRBV7-6	TGTGCCAGCAGCAGGAGGCGTGGGACAGACGGAAACACCATATATTTT	CASSRRRGTDGNTIYF
NA	NA	TRBJ1-6	TRBV7-9	TGTGCCAGCAGCCGTGACAGGTCCTATAATTCACCCCTCCACTTT	CASSRDRSYNSPLHF
NA	NA	TRBJ2-7	TRBV28	TGTGCCAGCAGTTTCCGACACGACTACGAGCAGTACTTC	CASSFRHDYEQYF
TRBD1	NA	TRBJ2-7	TRBV7-2	TGTGCCAGCAGCCGGGACAGGGGATCGAGCGAGCAGTACTTC	CASSRDRGSSEQYF
NA	NA	TRBJ1-1	TRBV7-9	TGTTCCAGCAGCGGCCAGAACACTGAAGCTTTCTTT	CSSSGQNTEAFF
TRBD2	once	TRBJ2-5	TRBV4-3	TGCGCCAGCAGCCATGGGCTAGCGGGGAGCTTACTCCAAGAGACCCAGTACTTC	CASSHGLAGSLLQETQYF
NA	once	TRBJ2-3	TRBV15	TGTGCCACCAGCACCACAGTGGCAGATACGCAGTATTTT	CATSTTVADTQYF
NA	NA	TRBJ1-5	TRBV5-6	TGTGCCAGCAGCTCAACCGATATGGGGGGTCAGCCCCAGCATTTT	CASSSTDMGGQPQHF
NA	NA	TRBJ2-7	TRBV7-9	TGTTCCAGCAGCTTACGGACAGTTGATAAGAACGAGCAGTACTTC	CSSSLRTVDKNEQYF
TRBD1	once	TRBJ1-2	TRBV28	TGTGCCAGCACAACAGGGGGAGGAGGCACCTTC	CASTTGGGGTF
TRBD1	NA	TRBJ1-2	TRBV28	TGTGCCACCCAGGGACAGCCACGTGCGGGCTACACCTTC	CATQGQPRAGYTF
TRBD1	few	TRBJ2-1	TRBV28	TGTGCCAGCAGCCCCTGGGACAGGAACAGGAGGAATGAGCAGTTCTTC	CASSPWDRNRRNEQFF
NA	once	TRBJ2-1	TRBV6-5	TGTGCCAGCAGAGGACAGTCCAATGAGCAGTTCTTC	CASRGQSNEQFF
TRBD2	NA	TRBJ2-3	TRBV19	TGTGCCAGTTGGGGGGGAAGCACAGATACGCAGTATTTT	CASWGGSTDTQYF
NA	few	TRBJ1-5	TRBV7-8	TGTGCCAGCTCCCCCCAGGCTAATAGCAATCAGCCCCAGCATTTT	CASSPQANSNQPQHF
TRBD1	NA	TRBJ1-2	TRBV6-5	TGTGCCAGCAGTTACACGGGACAGGCCTATGGCTACACCTTC	CASSYTGQAYGYTF
TRBD2	NA	TRBJ2-5	TRBV7-2	TGTGCCAGCAGCTCGTTAGCGGGGGTTTGGCAAGAGACCCAGTACTTC	CASSSLAGVWQETQYF
TRBD1	NA	TRBJ2-7	TRBV4-2	TGTGCCAGCAGCCGGGGACAGGGAGATTCGTACGAGCAGTACTTC	CASSRGQGDSYEQYF
NA	NA	TRBJ1-5	TRBV21-1	TGTGCCAGCAGCAAACCCCCGTTCGCCCAGACCTATAGCAATCAGCTCCAGCATTTT	CASSKPPFAQTYSNQLQHF
NA	NA	TRBJ1-1	TRBV6-1	TGTGCCAGCAGTGACACACCGAACACTGAAGCTTTCTTT	CASSDTPNTEAFF
TRBD1	few	TRBJ2-1	TRBV7-2	TGTGCCAGCAGCTTGGGGGACAGCAATGAGCAGTTCTTC	CASSLGDSNEQFF
TRBD1	NA	TRBJ1-5	TRBV19	TGTGCCAGTAGGGACAGGGATCAGCCCCAGCATTTT	CASRDRDQPQHF
NA	NA	TRBJ1-6	TRBV25-1	TGTGCCAGCACTGCAGGGGCTCTTAATTCACCCCTCCACTTT	CASTAGALNSPLHF
NA	NA	TRBJ1-4	TRBV7-9	TGTTCCAGCAGCCCTCCGGGCCTCGGGGCTAATGAAAAACTGTTTTTT	CSSSPPGLGANEKLFF
NA	NA	TRBJ1-1	TRBV7-8	TGTGCCAGCAGCCCGGGGAGGGGCGGGACTGAAGCTTTCTTT	CASSPGRGGTEAFF
NA	few	TRBJ2-7	TRBV5-6	TGTGCCAGCAGCTTCGGGTTAGCGAGCGATGGGGAGCAGTACTTC	CASSFGLASDGEQYF
NA	NA	TRBJ2-3	TRBV1	TGCACCAGCAGCCAAACGGACAGGGGGCGCTTGGCGCAGTATTTT	CTSSQTDRGRLAQYF
TRBD1	NA	TRBJ2-2	TRBV12-5	TGTGCTAGTGGTTTGGTACCCTCGGACAGGTTGAACACCGGGGAGCTGTTTTTT	CASGLVPSDRLNTGELFF